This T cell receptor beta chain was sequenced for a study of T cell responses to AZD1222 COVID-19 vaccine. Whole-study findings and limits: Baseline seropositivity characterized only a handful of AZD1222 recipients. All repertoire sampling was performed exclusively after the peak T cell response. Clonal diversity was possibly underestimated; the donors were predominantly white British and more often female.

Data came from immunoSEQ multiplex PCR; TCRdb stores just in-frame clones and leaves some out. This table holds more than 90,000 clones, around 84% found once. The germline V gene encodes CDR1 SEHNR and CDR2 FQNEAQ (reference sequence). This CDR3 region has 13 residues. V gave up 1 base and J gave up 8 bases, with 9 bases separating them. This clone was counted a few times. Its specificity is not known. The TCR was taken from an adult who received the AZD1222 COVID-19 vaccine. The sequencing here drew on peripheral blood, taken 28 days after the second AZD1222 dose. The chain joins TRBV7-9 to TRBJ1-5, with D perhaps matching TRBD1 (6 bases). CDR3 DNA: TGTGCCAGCAGCTTAGGTAGGGGGGAGCCCCAGCATTTT. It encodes CASSLGRGEPQHF.